The sequence of this T cell receptor beta chain was determined in a study of CD8 T cells in ankylosing spondylitis. With molecular barcodes, quantitative 5'-RACE was used to make the TCR beta libraries. TCRdb reprocessed the 5' RACE reads with MiXCR, giving one entry per CDR3 protein. Here the sample spans tens of thousands of distinct CDR3 sequences, approximately 5.9% being singletons. The CDR3 loop spans 15 amino acids. Trimming took 3 bases from V and 4 from J, leaving 16 bases between them. Germline V gives CDR1 SGHAT, CDR2 FQNNGV. Study-wide results and limits: Clones linked to disease, bearing a CD8+ phenotype, were relatively rare in peripheral blood. Characteristic of ankylosing spondylitis blood, it appeared, was a TCR beta motif comprising roughly eight highly homologous variants.

This clonotype was detected many times. Its antigen remains unidentified. The V gene is TRBV11-2, the J gene TRBJ2-7; possible D gene TRBD2, 6 bases. Sequencing was carried out using blood, either unsorted or a sorted T cell fraction (not recorded which). The source of this sequence is a male donor with ankylosing spondylitis or in good health (not recorded which). The CDR3 loop is CASSFSSSEGYEQYF. The DNA for the CDR3 is TGTGCCAGCAGCTTTTCCTCTAGCGAGGGGTACGAGCAGTACTTC.